This T cell receptor beta chain is drawn from a study of T cells in Graves' hyperthyroidism and ophthalmopathy. Study-level results: A model of 13 V-J features distinguished ophthalmopathy from stable hyperthyroidism. Blood also contained most expanded thyroid clonotypes above 0.001.

A patient was excluded if there was uncontrolled infection, other autoimmune disease, pregnancy or lactation. Clinical symptoms, serum thyroxine and TRAb, thyroid ultrasound and orbital computed tomography together formed the diagnostic basis. Amplification of TCR beta CDR3 regions used RNA as the template. First-round RT-PCR of the TCR CDR3 relied on the HTBI primer set. One entry per CDR3 protein results from TCRdb running MiXCR on the multiplex PCR reads. The sample holds around 620,000 distinct CDR3 sequences, approximately 15% seen once. Details on this clonotype: No antigen is known for it.

Germline V gives CDR1 LNHDA, CDR2 SQIVND (reference sequence). The CDR3 loop spans 14 amino acids. Trimming took off 3 bases at V and 0 bases at J, with 9 bases between the two ends. Sequenced material: blood. The J gene is TRBJ2-7, the V gene TRBV19; D uncertain. The sequence was collected from a young woman with Graves' ophthalmopathy. For the CDR3, the DNA is TGTGCCAGTAGTATCGCACACAACTCCTACGAGCAGTACTTC. Protein sequence: CASSIAHNSYEQYF.